A selection of T cell receptor beta chains follows, all from one sample in a study of cytomegalovirus exposure and HLA in healthy donors. Profiling relied on immunoSEQ multiplex PCR, and the TCRdb table lists in-frame clones only, not all of them. Among 170,000 or so clones listed, 85% were seen once. Source material: PBMCs. The source is a man aged 18 to 30 in good health and CMV-seropositive. Each CDR3 is given with its conserved first and last residue. The order of the fields is clone size, J gene, V gene, CDR3 length, D gene, CDR3 DNA, CDR3 protein. The D gene is left open where the match is weak. Only part of the rows carry a size: once, few, many, or a class if the clone is expanded.

size: .
J: TRBJ2-7
V: TRBV7-6
length: 13
D: TRBD1
DNA: TGTGCCAGCAGCCAGGACAGGAGCTACGAGCAGTACTTC
CDR3: CASSQDRSYEQYF

size: .
J: TRBJ2-7
V: TRBV11-2
length: 18
D: .
DNA: TGTGCCAGCAGCTCTTTAAATCGGGGGGCGGGAGTAATATACGAGCAGTACTTC
CDR3: CASSSLNRGAGVIYEQYF

size: once
J: TRBJ2-1
V: TRBV19
length: 13
D: .
DNA: TGTGCCAGTACTGGAGGTTCTCTCAATGAGCAGTTCTTC
CDR3: CASTGGSLNEQFF

size: .
J: TRBJ2-5
V: TRBV5-6
length: 13
D: TRBD1
DNA: TGTGCCAGCAGGGGGACAGGGCTAGAGACCCAGTACTTC
CDR3: CASRGTGLETQYF

size: .
J: TRBJ2-1
V: TRBV25-1
length: 15
D: TRBD2
DNA: TGTGCCAGCAGTCGCGGGAGCGGGGTCTACAATGAGCAGTTCTTC
CDR3: CASSRGSGVYNEQFF

size: .
J: TRBJ1-3
V: TRBV5-1
length: 14
D: TRBD1
DNA: TGCGCCAGCAGCCAGGGGGGCTCCGGAAACACCATATATTTT
CDR3: CASSQGGSGNTIYF

size: few
J: TRBJ1-2
V: TRBV30
length: 13
D: TRBD1
DNA: TGTGCCTGGAGTGTGACAGGGCGCTATGGCTACACCTTC
CDR3: CAWSVTGRYGYTF

size: .
J: TRBJ2-1
V: TRBV2
length: 12
D: TRBD1
DNA: TGTGCCACCCCGGGACAGGGTTTTGAGCAGTTCTTC
CDR3: CATPGQGFEQFF

size: once
J: TRBJ2-1
V: TRBV6-6
length: 16
D: TRBD2
DNA: TGTGCCAGCAGGGCTCGGACTAGCGGGAGAGTTACTGAGCAGTTCTTC
CDR3: CASRARTSGRVTEQFF

size: few
J: TRBJ2-5
V: TRBV14
length: 16
D: TRBD2
DNA: TGTGCCAGCAGCCAAGGACTAGCGGGAGTGGGAGAGACCCAGTACTTC
CDR3: CASSQGLAGVGETQYF

size: .
J: TRBJ1-4
V: TRBV28
length: 16
D: .
DNA: TGTGCCAGCAGTCGCCTCAGTCTTGCAACTAATGAAAAACTGTTTTTT
CDR3: CASSRLSLATNEKLFF

size: .
J: TRBJ2-7
V: TRBV27
length: 16
D: TRBD2
DNA: TGTGCCAGCAGTCCCCCCGGAGCGGGAGGAGTCTACGAGCAGTACTTC
CDR3: CASSPPGAGGVYEQYF

size: .
J: TRBJ2-7
V: TRBV14
length: 15
D: .
DNA: TGTGCCAGCAGCCAATGGGTCGGGGCAGGGAGGGAGCAGTACTTC
CDR3: CASSQWVGAGREQYF

size: .
J: TRBJ1-2
V: TRBV7-9
length: 15
D: .
DNA: TGTGCCAGCAGCGGTAGGATGGGGGCGGACTATGGCTACACCTTC
CDR3: CASSGRMGADYGYTF

size: few
J: TRBJ1-6
V: TRBV28
length: 12
D: .
DNA: TGTGCCAGCAATGGGCCTATTTCACCCCTCCACTTT
CDR3: CASNGPISPLHF

size: .
J: TRBJ2-7
V: TRBV28
length: 15
D: TRBD2
DNA: TGTGCCAGCAGTGCCGGGACTAGCGAGGGCAACGAGCAGTACTTC
CDR3: CASSAGTSEGNEQYF

size: .
J: TRBJ2-7
V: TRBV14
length: 14
D: TRBD1
DNA: TGTGCCAGCAGCCCAATCGGACAGGCGTACGAGCAGTACTTC
CDR3: CASSPIGQAYEQYF

size: .
J: TRBJ1-2
V: TRBV2
length: 14
D: .
DNA: TGTGCCAGCAGTGAACAGGGGATGGGAAGTGGCTACACCTTC
CDR3: CASSEQGMGSGYTF